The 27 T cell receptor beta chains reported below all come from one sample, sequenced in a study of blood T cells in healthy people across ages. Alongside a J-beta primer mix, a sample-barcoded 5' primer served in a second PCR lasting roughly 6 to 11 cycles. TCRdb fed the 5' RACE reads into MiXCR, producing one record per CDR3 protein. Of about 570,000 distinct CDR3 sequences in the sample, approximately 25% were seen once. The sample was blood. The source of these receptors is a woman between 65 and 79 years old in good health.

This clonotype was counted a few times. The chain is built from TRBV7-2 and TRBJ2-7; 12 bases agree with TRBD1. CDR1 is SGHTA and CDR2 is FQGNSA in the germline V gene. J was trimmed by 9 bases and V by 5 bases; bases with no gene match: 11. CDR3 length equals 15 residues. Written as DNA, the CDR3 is TGTGCCAGCAGCCTAAGGGACAGGGGGCGCTCGGGGCAGTACTTC. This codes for CASSLRDRGRSGQYF.

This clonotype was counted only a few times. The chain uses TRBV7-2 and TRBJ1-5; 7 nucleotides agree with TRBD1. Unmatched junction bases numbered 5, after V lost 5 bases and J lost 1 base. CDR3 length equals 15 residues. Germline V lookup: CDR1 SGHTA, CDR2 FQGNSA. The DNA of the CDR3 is TGTGCCAGCAGCCGCGGGACAGCGAGCAATCAGCCCCAGCATTTT. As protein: CASSRGTASNQPQHF.

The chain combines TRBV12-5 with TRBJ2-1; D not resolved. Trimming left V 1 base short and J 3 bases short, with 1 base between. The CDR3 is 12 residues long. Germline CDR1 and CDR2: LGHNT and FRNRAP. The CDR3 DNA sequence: TGTGCTAGTGGTTTGGGCTACAATGAGCAGTTCTTC. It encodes CASGLGYNEQFF.

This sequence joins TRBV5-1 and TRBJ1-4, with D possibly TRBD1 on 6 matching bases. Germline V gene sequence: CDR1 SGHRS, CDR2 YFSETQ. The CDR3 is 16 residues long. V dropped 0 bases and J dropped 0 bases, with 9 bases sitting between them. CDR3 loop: CASSLARGTTNEKLFF. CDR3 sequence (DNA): TGCGCCAGCAGCTTGGCCAGGGGAACAACTAATGAAAAACTGTTTTTT.

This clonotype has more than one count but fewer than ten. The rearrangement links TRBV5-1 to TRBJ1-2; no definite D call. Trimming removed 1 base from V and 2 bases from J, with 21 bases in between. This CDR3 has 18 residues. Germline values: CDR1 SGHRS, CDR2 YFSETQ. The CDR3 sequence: CASSLSTSVQMANYGYTF. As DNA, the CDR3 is TGCGCCAGCAGCTTGAGTACGTCAGTCCAGATGGCAAACTATGGCTACACCTTC.

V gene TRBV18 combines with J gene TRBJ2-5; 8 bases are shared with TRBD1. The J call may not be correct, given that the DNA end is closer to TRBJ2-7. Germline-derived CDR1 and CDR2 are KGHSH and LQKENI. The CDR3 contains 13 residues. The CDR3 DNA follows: TGTGCCAGCTCACCCGGGACAGGAGGCGAGCAGTACTTC. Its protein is CASSPGTGGEQYF.

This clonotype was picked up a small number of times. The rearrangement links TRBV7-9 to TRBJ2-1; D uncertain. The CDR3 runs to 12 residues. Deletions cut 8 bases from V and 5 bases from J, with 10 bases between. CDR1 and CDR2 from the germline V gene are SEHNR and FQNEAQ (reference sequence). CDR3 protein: CASLASHNEQFF. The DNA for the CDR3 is TGTGCCAGCTTGGCATCCCACAATGAGCAGTTCTTC.

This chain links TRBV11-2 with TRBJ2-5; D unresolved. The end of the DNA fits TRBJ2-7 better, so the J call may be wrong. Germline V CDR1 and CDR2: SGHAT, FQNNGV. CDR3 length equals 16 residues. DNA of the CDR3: TGTGCCAGCAGCCATCTACTAAGGGCCCCCTCCTACGAGCAGTACTTC. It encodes CASSHLLRAPSYEQYF.

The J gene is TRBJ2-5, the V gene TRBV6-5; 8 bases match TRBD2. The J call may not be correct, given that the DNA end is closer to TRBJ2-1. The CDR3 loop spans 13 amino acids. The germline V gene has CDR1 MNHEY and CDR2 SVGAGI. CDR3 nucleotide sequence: TGTGCCAGCCGCCCGGGGGGGCCAAGTGAGCAGTTCTTC. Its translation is CASRPGGPSEQFF.

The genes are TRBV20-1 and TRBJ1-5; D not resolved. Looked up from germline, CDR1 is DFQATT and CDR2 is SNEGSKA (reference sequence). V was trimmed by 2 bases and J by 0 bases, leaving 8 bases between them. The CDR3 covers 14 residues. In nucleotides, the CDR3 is TGCAGTGCTAGATACGGAAATAGCAATCAGCCCCAGCATTTT. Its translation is CSARYGNSNQPQHF.

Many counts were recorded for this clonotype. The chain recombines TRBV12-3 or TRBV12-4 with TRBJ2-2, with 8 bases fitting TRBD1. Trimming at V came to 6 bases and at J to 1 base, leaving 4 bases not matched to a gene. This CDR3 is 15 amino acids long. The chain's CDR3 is CASRQDRGNTGELFF. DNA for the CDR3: TGTGCCAGCAGACAAGACAGGGGGAACACCGGGGAGCTGTTTTTT.

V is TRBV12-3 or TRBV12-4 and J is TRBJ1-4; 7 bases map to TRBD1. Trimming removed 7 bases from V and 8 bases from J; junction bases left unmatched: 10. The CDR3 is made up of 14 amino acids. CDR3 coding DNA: TGTGCCAGCACCCCGGGACAGACTGTCGAAAAACTGTTTTTT. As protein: CASTPGQTVEKLFF.

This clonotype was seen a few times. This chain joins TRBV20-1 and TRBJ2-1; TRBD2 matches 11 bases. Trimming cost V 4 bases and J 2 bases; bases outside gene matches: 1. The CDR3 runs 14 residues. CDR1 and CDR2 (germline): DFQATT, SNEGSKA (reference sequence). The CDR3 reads CSAIAGGTYNEQFF. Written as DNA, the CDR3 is TGCAGTGCTATAGCGGGGGGGACCTACAATGAGCAGTTCTTC.

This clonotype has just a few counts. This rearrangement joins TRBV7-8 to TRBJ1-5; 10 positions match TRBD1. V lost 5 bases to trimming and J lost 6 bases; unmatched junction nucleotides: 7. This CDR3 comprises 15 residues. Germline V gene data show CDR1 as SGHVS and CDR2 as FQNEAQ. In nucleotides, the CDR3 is TGTGCCAGCAGCCTAAGACAGGGGGCTACTCAGCCCCAGCATTTT. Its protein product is CASSLRQGATQPQHF.

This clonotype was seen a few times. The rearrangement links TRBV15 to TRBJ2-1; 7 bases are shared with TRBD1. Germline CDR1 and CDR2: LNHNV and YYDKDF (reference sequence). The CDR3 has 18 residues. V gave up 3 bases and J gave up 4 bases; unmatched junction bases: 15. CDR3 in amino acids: CATSRSDRIPLYYNEQFF. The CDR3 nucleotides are TGTGCCACCAGCAGGTCGGACAGGATCCCTCTTTATTACAATGAGCAGTTCTTC. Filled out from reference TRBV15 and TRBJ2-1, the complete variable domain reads DAMVIQNPRYQVTQFGKPVTLSCSQTLNHNVMYWYQQKSSQAPKLLFHYYDKDFNNEADTPDNFQSRRPNTSFCFLDIRSPGLGDTAMYLCATSRSDRIPLYYNEQFFGPGTRLTVL.

Here the CDR3 DNA reads TGTGCCAGCAGTTCCTACAGGGGCCGTAGTGAAAAACTGTTTTTT. Translated: CASSSYRGRSEKLFF. The gene calls are TRBV27 and TRBJ1-4; 7 bases fit TRBD1. The junction had 9 bases not matched to a gene; V was cut back by 4 bases and J by 7 bases. The CDR3 is 15 amino acids. Germline CDR1 and CDR2: MNHEY and SMNVEV (reference sequence).

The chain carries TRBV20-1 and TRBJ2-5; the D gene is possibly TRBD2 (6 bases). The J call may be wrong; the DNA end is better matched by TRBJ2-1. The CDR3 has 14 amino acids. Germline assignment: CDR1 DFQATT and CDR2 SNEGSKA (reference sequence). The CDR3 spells CSARAGVHYNEQFF. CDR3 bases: TGCAGTGCTAGAGCGGGGGTCCACTACAATGAGCAGTTCTTC.

The CDR3 DNA reads as TGTGCCAGCAGTTTCCTTGGGGGGGAGGGACAGCCCCAGCATTTT. Protein sequence: CASSFLGGEGQPQHF. The rearrangement uses TRBV28 and TRBJ1-5; D possibly corresponds to TRBD1 (5 bases). V dropped 3 bases and J dropped 7 bases, with 16 bases sitting between them. The CDR3 contains 15 residues. Germline V gene lookup returns CDR1 MDHEN and CDR2 SYDVKM.

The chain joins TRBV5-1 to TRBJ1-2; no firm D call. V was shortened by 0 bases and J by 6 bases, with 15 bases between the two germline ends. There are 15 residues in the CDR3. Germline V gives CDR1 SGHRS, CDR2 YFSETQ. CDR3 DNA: TGCGCCAGCAGCTTGGAAGGGATCCAGGCAAATGGCTACACCTTC. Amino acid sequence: CASSLEGIQANGYTF.

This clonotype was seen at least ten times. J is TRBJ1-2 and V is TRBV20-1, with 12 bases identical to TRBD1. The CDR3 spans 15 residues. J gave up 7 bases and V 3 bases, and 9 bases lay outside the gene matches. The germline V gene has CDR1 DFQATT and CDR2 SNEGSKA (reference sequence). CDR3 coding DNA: TGCAGTGCTAGGGCCCCCGGGACAGGGGGCGGTGGCTACACCTTC. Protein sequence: CSARAPGTGGGGYTF.

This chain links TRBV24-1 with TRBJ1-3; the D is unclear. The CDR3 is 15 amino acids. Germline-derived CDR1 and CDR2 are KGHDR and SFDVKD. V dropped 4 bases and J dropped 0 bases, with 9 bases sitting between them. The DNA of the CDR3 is TGTGCCACCAGTGACCCGGCCCGCTCTGGAAACACCATATATTTT. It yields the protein CATSDPARSGNTIYF.

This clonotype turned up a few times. As DNA, the CDR3 is TGTGCCAGCAGTGAAACAGGGAGTCGTGAAGGCTACACCTTC. This encodes CASSETGSREGYTF. The chain couples TRBV2 to TRBJ1-2; tentative D call: TRBD1 (6 bases). This CDR3 has 14 residues. The germline V gene has CDR1 SNHLY and CDR2 FYNNEI. V lost 2 bases, J lost 8 bases, and 15 bases lay in between.

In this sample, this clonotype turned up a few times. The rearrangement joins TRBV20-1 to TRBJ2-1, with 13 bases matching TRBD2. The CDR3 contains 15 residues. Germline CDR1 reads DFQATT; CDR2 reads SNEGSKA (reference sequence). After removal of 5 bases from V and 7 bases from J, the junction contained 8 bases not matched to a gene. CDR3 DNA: TGCAGTGCTGATGAACTAGCGGGGGGGAGGAATGAGCAGTTCTTC. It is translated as CSADELAGGRNEQFF.

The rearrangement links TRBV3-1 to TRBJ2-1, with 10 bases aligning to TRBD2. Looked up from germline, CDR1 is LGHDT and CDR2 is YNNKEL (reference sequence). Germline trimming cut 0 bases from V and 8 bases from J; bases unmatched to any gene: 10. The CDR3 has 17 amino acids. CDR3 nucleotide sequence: TGTGCCAGCAGCCAAGATTTGGCGCTAGCGGGGGATGATGAGCAGTTCTTC. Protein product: CASSQDLALAGDDEQFF.

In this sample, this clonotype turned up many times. This CDR3 is CASSLRPTSAFYNEQFF. The DNA for the CDR3 is TGTGCCAGCAGCTTAAGACCCACTAGCGCTTTCTACAATGAGCAGTTCTTC. The chain is built from TRBV7-2 and TRBJ2-1; 7 bases are shared with TRBD2. The germline V gene has CDR1 SGHTA and CDR2 FQGNSA. The CDR3 covers 17 residues. V shed 2 bases and J 3 bases; nucleotides not matched to a gene: 10.

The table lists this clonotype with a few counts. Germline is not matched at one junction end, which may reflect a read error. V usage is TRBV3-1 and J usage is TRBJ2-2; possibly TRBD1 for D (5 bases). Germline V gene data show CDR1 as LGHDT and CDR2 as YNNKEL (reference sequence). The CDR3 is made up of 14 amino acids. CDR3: CASSQARQFGELFF. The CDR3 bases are TGCGCCAGCAGCCAGGCCAGACAGTTCGGGGAGCTGTTTTTT.

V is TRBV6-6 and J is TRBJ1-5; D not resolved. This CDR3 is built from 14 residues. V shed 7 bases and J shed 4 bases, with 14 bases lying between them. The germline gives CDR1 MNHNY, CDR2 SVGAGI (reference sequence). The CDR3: CASTSCGTNQPQHF. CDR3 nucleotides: TGTGCCAGCACCTCATGTGGAACTAATCAGCCCCAGCATTTT.